This T cell receptor beta chain is from a study of blood T cell repertoires in COVID-19. Repertoires were generated with immunoSEQ multiplex PCR, while TCRdb's copy carries only in-frame clones and drops some. The repertoire consists of 200,000 or so clones, with roughly nine tenths occurring once and the leading ten covering roughly 3%. V lost 0 bases and J lost 0; bases outside the gene matches: 10. Germline-derived CDR1 and CDR2 are KGHSH and LQKENI. The CDR3 length is 20 residues. The rearrangement joins TRBV18 to TRBJ2-5; 13 positions agree with TRBD2. Sequencing was carried out using PBMCs or T cells enriched from blood (not recorded which). The clonotype originates from a young woman in a cohort exposed to, infected with or recovered from COVID-19 (not recorded which). CDR3 nucleotides: TGTGCCAGCTCACCACCGCTGACTAGCGGGGGGTCCCTGTACCAAGAGACCCAGTACTTC. Residues: CASSPPLTSGGSLYQETQYF.